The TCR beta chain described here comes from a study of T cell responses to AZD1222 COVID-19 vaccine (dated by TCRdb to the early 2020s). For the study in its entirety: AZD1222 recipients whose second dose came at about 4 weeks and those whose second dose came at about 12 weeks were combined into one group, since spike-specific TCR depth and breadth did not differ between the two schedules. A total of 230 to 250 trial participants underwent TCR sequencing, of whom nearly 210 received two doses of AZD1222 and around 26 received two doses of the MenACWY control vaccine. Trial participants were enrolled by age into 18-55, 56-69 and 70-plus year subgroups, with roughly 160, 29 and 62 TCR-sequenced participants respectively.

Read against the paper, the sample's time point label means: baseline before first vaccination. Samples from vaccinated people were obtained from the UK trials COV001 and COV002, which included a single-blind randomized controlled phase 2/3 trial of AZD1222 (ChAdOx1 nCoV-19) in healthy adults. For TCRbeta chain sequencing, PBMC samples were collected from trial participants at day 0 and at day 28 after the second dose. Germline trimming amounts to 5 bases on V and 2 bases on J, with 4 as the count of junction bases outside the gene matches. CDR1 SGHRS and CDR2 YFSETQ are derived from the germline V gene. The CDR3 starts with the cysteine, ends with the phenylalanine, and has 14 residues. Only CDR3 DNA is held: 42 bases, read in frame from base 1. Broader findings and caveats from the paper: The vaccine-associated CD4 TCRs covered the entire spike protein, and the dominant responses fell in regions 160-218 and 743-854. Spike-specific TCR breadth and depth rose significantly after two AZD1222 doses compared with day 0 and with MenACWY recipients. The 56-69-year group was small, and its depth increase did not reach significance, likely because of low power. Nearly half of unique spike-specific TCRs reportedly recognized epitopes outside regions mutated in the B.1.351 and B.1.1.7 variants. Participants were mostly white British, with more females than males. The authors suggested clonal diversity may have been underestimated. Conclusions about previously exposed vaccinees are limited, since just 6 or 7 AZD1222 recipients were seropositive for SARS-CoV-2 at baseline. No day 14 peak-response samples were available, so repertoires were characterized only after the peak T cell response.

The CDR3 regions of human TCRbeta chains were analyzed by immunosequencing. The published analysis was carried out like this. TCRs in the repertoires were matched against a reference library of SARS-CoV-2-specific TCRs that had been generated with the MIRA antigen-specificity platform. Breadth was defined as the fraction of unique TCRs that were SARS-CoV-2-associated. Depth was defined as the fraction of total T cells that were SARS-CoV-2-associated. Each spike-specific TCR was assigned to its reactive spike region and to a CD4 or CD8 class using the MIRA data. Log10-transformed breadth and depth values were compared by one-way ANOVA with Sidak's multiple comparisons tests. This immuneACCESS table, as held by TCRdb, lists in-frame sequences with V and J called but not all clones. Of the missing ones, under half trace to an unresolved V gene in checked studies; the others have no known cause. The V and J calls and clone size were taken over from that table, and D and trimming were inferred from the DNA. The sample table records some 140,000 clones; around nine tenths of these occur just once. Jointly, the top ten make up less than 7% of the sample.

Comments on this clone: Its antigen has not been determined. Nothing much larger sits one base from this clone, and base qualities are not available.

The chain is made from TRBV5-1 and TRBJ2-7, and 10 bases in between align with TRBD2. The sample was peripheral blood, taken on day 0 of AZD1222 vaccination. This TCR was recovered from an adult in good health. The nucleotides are TGCGCCAGCAGTTGGACTAGCGGTCCCTACGAGCAGTACTTC. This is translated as CASSWTSGPYEQYF.